Described below is a single TCR beta chain sequence and its context. The antigen is not known. This record belongs to a study of long-term antiretroviral therapy in people with HIV. A v3.0 immunoSEQ assay was performed at survey level. The method was immunoSEQ multiplex PCR; TCRdb's version includes in-frame clones alone and lacks a portion of them. The data contain 45,000 or so clones, 90% to 95% of them singletons. The study's findings and limits: On ART adherence, viral resistance or therapy changes, no data were available. Dominance of pre-ART expanded clones persisted, fluctuating and often declining after ART. HIV repertoire CDR3 lengths ranged less widely than those of controls.

V dropped 0 bases and J dropped 4; count of bases not matched to a gene: 8. The CDR3 length is 16 residues. CDR1 SGHRS and CDR2 YFSETQ come from the germline V gene. The J gene is TRBJ1-2, the V gene TRBV5-1; the match to TRBD1 covers 8 bases. The receptor's source is a woman in her forties or fifties with HIV. Sequenced here: unsorted PBMCs, sampled 3.7 years after starting antiretroviral therapy. In DNA, the CDR3 is TGCGCCAGCAGCTTGGAGGCAGGGGGCTTTGGCTATGGCTACACCTTC. The encoded protein is CASSLEAGGFGYGYTF. Combining the CDR3 with reference TRBV5-1 and TRBJ1-2 gives the whole variable domain KAGVTQTPRYLIKTRGQQVTLSCSPISGHRSVSWYQQTPGQGLQFLFEYFSETQRNKGNFPGRFSGRQFSNSRSEMNVSTLELGDSALYLCASSLEAGGFGYGYTFGSGTRLTVV.